What follows are 4 T cell receptor beta chains derived from one specimen sequenced in a study of T cells in Graves' hyperthyroidism and ophthalmopathy. TCR beta CDR3 regions were amplified from RNA. RT-PCR in the first round (using the HTBI primer set) targeted the TCR CDR3. TCRdb used MiXCR to reprocess the multiplex PCR reads, holding one entry per CDR3 protein. The sample contains around 530,000 distinct CDR3 sequences, about 15% of which appear only once. The sample taken for sequencing was blood. The receptors here all came from a woman between 18 and 29 years old with Graves' ophthalmopathy.

This clonotype has only a few counts. The genes are TRBV20-1 and TRBJ1-3; 9 nucleotides line up with TRBD1. The junction had 7 bases not matched to a gene; V was cut back by 5 bases and J by 8 bases. Germline-derived CDR1 and CDR2 are DFQATT and SNEGSKA (reference sequence). CDR3 size: 13 residues. The CDR3 nucleotides are TGCAGTGCTTTGGACAGGGGTTTTGACACCATATATTTT. This translates into CSALDRGFDTIYF.

This clonotype showed up just a few times. The chain employs TRBV9 and TRBJ1-1; 9 bases align to TRBD1. The CDR3 is 15 residues long. Germline trimming cut 4 bases from V and 4 bases from J; bases unmatched to any gene: 8. Germline-derived CDR1 and CDR2 are SGDLS and YYNGEE. The DNA of the CDR3 is TGTGCCAGCAGCCCTCAGGGACAGGGACGCACTGAAGCTTTCTTT. Translating it yields CASSPQGQGRTEAFF.

This clonotype was picked up many times. V usage is TRBV20-1 and J usage is TRBJ2-3; D unresolved. V was shortened by 4 bases and J by 3 bases, with 8 bases between the two germline ends. The CDR3 totals 12 residues. Looked up from germline, CDR1 is DFQATT and CDR2 is SNEGSKA (reference sequence). The chain's CDR3 is CSATIGTDTQYF. CDR3 coding DNA: TGCAGTGCTACTATAGGGACAGATACGCAGTATTTT.

This clonotype was counted ten times or more. The chain links TRBV20-1 to TRBJ1-2; 8 nucleotides agree with TRBD1. The CDR3 has 14 amino acids. The V gene end was trimmed by 0 bases and the J gene end by 4 bases; junction bases not matched to a gene: 4. Germline V CDR1 and CDR2: DFQATT, SNEGSKA (reference sequence). The CDR3 DNA reads TGCAGTGCTAGAGATACGGACAGGGCCTATGGCTACACCTTC. This gives the protein CSARDTDRAYGYTF.